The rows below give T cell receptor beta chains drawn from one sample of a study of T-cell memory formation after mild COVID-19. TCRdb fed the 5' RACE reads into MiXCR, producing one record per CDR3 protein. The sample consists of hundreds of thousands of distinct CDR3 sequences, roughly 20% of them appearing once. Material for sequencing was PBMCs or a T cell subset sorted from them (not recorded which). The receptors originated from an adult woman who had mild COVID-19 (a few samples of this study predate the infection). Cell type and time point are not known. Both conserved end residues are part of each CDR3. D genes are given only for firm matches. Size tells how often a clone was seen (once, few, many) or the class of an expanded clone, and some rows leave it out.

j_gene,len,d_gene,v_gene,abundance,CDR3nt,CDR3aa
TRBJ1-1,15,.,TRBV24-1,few,TGTGCCACCAGTCACACCACCGGGACGCTGTCTGAAGCTTTCTTT,CATSHTTGTLSEAFF
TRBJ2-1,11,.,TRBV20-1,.,TGCAGTGCTCGAGCGGTTAATGAGCAGTTCTTC,CSARAVNEQFF
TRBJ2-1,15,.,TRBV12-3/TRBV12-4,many,TGTGCCAGCAGCAAGGACAGAAGAACCTACAATGAGCAGTTCTTC,CASSKDRRTYNEQFF
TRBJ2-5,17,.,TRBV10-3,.,TGTGCCATCAGTGAGGAGGGGCTAGCTGAATACCAAGAGACCCAGTACTTC,CAISEEGLAEYQETQYF
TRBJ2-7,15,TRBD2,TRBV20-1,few,TGCAGTGCCCGGGGACTAGCGGGAGTCCTCCACGAGCAGTACTTC,CSARGLAGVLHEQYF
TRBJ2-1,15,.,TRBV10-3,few,TGTGCCATAAAAGTATTCGGGGGCGATTACAATGAGCAGTTCTTC,CAIKVFGGDYNEQFF
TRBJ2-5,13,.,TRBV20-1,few,TGCAGTGCTAGAGCCGGCGCTGTGTGGACCCAGTACTTC,CSARAGAVWTQYF
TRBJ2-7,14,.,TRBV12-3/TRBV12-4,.,TGTGCCAGCAGTTTGGGTGTGGTCTCCTACGAGCAGTACTTC,CASSLGVVSYEQYF
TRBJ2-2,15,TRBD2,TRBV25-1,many,TGTGCCAGCGGGGGACTAGCGGGAGGAAACGGGGAGCTGTTTTTT,CASGGLAGGNGELFF
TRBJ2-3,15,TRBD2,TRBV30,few,TGTGCCTGGAGTCCCACTAGCGGGTTCGCAGATACGCAGTATTTT,CAWSPTSGFADTQYF
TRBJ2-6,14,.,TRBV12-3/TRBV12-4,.,TGTGCCAGCAGTTCCTGGTCTGGGGCCAACGTCCTGACTTTC,CASSSWSGANVLTF
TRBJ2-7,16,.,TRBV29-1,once,TGCAGCGTTGAAGAGGGGACCTCCAGAGGGAGATACGAGCAGTACTTC,CSVEEGTSRGRYEQYF
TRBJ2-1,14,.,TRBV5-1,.,TGCGCCAGCAGCTTGGGTAACCTATACAATGAGCAGTTCTTC,CASSLGNLYNEQFF